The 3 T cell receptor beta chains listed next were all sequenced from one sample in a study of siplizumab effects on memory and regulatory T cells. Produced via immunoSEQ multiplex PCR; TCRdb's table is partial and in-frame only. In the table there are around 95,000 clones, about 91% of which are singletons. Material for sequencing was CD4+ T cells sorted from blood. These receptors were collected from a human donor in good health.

The CDR3 coding sequence is TGTGCCAGCAGCCTCCCGTGGACTGAAGCTTTCTTT. It codes for CASSLPWTEAFF. The chain uses TRBV7-9 and TRBJ1-1; D is undetermined. Germline V gene lookup returns CDR1 SEHNR and CDR2 FQNEAQ (reference sequence). CDR3 size: 12 residues. V lost 5 bases to trimming and J lost 5 bases, with 9 bases between them.

The CDR3 bases are TGTGCCAGCAGCTTTGACCCCACCGGGGAGCTGTTTTTT. It codes for CASSFDPTGELFF. The chain recombines TRBV7-3 with TRBJ2-2; the D is unclear. There are 13 residues in the CDR3. Looked up from germline, CDR1 is SGHTA and CDR2 is FQGTGA. Trimming stripped 3 bases from V and 4 bases from J, with 6 bases between.

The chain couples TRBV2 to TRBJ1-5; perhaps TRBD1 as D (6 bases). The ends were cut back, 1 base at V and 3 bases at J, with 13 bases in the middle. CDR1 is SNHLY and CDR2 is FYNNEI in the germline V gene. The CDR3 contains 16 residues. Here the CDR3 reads CASSEVGTRINQPQHF. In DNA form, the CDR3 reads TGTGCCAGCAGTGAAGTGGGGACACGGATCAATCAGCCCCAGCATTTT.